These 5 T cell receptor beta chains originate from one sample sequenced in a study of T cells after yellow fever vaccination. From the 5' RACE reads, TCRdb called clonotypes with MiXCR, one entry per CDR3 protein. Of 250,000 to 400,000 distinct CDR3 sequences in the sample, roughly 4% were seen once. Specimen: PBMCs, collected 5 days after the yellow fever booster vaccination. These receptor sequences come from a man aged 18 to 29 who received the YFV17D yellow fever vaccine.

This clonotype was seen more than once but under ten times. The chain is built from TRBV5-1 and TRBJ2-5; the match to TRBD2 covers 10 bases. Germline V lookup: CDR1 SGHRS, CDR2 YFSETQ. The V segment lost 0 bases and the J segment 5 bases; nucleotides outside the gene matches: 10. There are 17 residues in the CDR3. The CDR3 loop is CASSLDPSGGGIETQYF. In nucleotides, the CDR3 is TGCGCCAGCAGCTTGGACCCTAGCGGGGGCGGGATTGAGACCCAGTACTTC.

This clonotype was detected a few times. The chain joins TRBV7-6 to TRBJ2-3; possibly TRBD2 for D (6 bases). The germline CDR1 and CDR2 sequences are SGHVS and FNYEAQ. V was cut by 0 bases and J by 4 bases, with 8 bases left in between. CDR3 length equals 14 residues. The CDR3 loop reads CASSLAGEADTQYF. The CDR3 nucleotides read TGTGCCAGCAGCTTAGCGGGGGAGGCAGATACGCAGTATTTT. The full variable domain, rest sourced from reference TRBV7-6 and TRBJ2-3, is GAGVSQSPRYKVTKRGQDVALRCDPISGHVSLYWYRQALGQGPEFLTYFNYEAQQDKSGLPNDRFSAERPEGSISTLTIQRTEQRDSAMYRCASSLAGEADTQYFGPGTRLTVL.

The DNA for the CDR3 is TGTGCCAGTAGTATATTGGCTGGACTTACGAACACTGAAGCTTTCTTT. Protein sequence: CASSILAGLTNTEAFF. This sequence joins TRBV19 and TRBJ1-1, with D unclear. The CDR3 contains 16 residues. The ends were cut back, 2 bases at V and 1 base at J, with 14 bases in the middle. Per germline, CDR1 LNHDA and CDR2 SQIVND (reference sequence).

Ten or more counts support this clonotype. V usage is TRBV5-1 and J usage is TRBJ2-2, with 7 bases aligning to TRBD1. This CDR3 contains 15 residues. Germline-derived CDR1 and CDR2 are SGHRS and YFSETQ. The V and J ends lost 3 bases and 0 bases, in that order; junction bases with no gene match: 2. CDR3: CASSYQGANTGELFF. CDR3 DNA sequence: TGCGCCAGCAGCTACCAGGGGGCGAACACCGGGGAGCTGTTTTTT.

The gene calls are TRBV29-1 and TRBJ2-2, with no clear D. The CDR3 covers 19 residues. Germline V gives CDR1 SQVTM, CDR2 ANQGSEA. The chain's CDR3 is CRVLVPGDSFGTSTGELFF. The DNA of the CDR3 is TGCAGAGTTCTGGTTCCCGGCGACTCCTTCGGAACCTCCACCGGGGAGCTGTTTTTT.